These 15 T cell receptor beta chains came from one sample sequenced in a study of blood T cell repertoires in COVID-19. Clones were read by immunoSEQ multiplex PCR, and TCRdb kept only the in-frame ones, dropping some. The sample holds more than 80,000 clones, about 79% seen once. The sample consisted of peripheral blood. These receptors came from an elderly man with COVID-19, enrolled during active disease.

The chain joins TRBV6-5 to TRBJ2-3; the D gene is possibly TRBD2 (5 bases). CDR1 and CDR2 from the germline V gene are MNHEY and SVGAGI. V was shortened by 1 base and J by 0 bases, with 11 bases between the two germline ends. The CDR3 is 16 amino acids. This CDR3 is CASSYLATTSTDTQYF. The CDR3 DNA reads TGTGCCAGCAGTTACTTAGCGACGACTAGCACAGATACGCAGTATTTT.

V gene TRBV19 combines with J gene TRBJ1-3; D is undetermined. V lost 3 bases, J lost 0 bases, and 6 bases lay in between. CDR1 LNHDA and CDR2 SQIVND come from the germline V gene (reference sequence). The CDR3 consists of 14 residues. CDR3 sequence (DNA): TGTGCCAGTAGTATGGTGAGCTCTGGAAACACCATATATTTT. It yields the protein CASSMVSSGNTIYF.

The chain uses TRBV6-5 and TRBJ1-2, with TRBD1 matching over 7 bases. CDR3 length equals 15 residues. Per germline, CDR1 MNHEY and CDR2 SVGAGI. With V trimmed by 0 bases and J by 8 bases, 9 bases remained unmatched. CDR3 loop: CASSYSPGGVGGYTF. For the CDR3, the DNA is TGTGCCAGCAGTTACTCGCCAGGGGGAGTTGGAGGCTACACCTTC.

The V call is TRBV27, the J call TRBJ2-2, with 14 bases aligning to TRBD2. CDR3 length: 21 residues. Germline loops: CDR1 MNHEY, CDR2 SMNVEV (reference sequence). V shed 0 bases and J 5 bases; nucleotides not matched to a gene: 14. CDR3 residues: CASSLSMGLAGVLQGTGELFF. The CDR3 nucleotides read TGTGCCAGCAGTTTATCCATGGGACTAGCGGGAGTGTTACAGGGGACCGGGGAGCTGTTTTTT.

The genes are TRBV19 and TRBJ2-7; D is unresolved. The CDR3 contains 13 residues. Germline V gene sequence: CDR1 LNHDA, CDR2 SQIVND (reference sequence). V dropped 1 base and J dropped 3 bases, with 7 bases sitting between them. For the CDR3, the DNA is TGTGCCAGTAGTATAGGGCAGAACTACGAGCAGTACTTC. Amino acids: CASSIGQNYEQYF.

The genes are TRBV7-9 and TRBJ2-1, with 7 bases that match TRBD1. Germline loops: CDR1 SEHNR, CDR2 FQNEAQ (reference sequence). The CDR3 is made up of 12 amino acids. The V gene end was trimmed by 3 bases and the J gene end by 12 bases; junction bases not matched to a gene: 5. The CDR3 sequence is CASSFGDRAQFF. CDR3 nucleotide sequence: TGTGCCAGCAGCTTCGGCGACAGGGCGCAGTTCTTC.

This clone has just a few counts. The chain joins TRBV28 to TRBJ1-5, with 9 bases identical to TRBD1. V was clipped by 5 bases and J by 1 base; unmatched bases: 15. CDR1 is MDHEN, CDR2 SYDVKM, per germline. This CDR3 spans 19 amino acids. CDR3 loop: CASSDLPGQGQGSNQPQHF. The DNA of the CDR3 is TGTGCCAGCAGTGATCTACCGGGACAGGGTCAAGGGAGCAATCAGCCCCAGCATTTT.

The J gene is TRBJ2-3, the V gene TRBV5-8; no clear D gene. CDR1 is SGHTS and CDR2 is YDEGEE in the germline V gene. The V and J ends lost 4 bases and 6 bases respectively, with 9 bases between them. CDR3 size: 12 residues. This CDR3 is CASSQDSDTQYF. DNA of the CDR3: TGTGCCAGCAGCCAAGACTCTGATACGCAGTATTTT.

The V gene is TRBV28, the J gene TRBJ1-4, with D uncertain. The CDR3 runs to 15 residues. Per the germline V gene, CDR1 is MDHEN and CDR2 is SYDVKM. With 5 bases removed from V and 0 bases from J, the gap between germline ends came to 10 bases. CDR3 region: CASSTPGATNEKLFF. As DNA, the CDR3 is TGTGCCAGCAGTACCCCCGGAGCAACTAATGAAAAACTGTTTTTT. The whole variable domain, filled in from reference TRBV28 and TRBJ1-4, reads DVKVTQSSRYLVKRTGEKVFLECVQDMDHENMFWYRQDPGLGLRLIYFSYDVKMKEKGDIPEGYSVSREKKERFSLILESASTNQTSMYLCASSTPGATNEKLFFGSGTQLSVL.

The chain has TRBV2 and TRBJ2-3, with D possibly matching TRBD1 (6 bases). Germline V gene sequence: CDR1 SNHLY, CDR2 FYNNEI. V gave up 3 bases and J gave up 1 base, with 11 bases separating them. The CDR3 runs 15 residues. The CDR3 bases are TGTGCCAGCAGTGAGGGGGCAAAACGCACAGATACGCAGTATTTT. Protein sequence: CASSEGAKRTDTQYF. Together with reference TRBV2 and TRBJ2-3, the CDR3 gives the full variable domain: EPEVTQTPSHQVTQMGQEVILRCVPISNHLYFYWYRQILGQKVEFLVSFYNNEISEKSEIFDDQFSVERPDGSNFTLKIRSTKLEDSAMYFCASSEGAKRTDTQYFGPGTRLTVL.

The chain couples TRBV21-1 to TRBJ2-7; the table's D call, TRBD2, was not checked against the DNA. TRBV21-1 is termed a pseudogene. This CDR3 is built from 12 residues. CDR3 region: CSIGLAGYEQYF. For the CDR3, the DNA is TGTTCTATAGGGCTAGCTGGATACGAGCAGTACTTC.

CDR3 coding DNA: TGTGCCAGCAGCTGCTCGACAGCCAAAAGTTCCTACGAGCAGTACTTC. Its protein product is CASSCSTAKSSYEQYF. This chain joins TRBV5-7 and TRBJ2-7, with D perhaps TRBD1 (5 bases). TRBV5-7 belongs to the ORF category, with a function that is uncertain. The CDR3 is 16 amino acids. Trimming took off 3 bases at V and 1 base at J, with 17 bases between the two ends.

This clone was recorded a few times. The CDR3 DNA reads as TGTGCCAGCAGCTTAGGCAGACTAGCGGGGCCGAGCTCCTACAATGAGCAGTTCTTC. This translates into CASSLGRLAGPSSYNEQFF. This chain connects TRBV7-9 to TRBJ2-1; 11 bases are shared with TRBD2. Germline loops: CDR1 SEHNR, CDR2 FQNEAQ (reference sequence). The CDR3 has 19 residues. The ends lost 1 base at V and 0 bases at J; junction bases unmatched: 8.

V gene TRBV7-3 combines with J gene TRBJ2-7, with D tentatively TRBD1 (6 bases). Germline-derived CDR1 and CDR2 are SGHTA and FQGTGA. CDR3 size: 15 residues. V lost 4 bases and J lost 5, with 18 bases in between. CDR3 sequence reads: CASSSTGGFGDEQYF. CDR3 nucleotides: TGTGCCAGCAGCTCGACAGGCGGGTTCGGGGACGAGCAGTACTTC.

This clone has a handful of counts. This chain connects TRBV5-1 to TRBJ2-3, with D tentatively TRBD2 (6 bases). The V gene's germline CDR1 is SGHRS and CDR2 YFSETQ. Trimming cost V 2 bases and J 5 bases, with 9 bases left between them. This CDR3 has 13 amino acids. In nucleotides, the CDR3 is TGCGCCAGCAGCTTTCCGGGGGAAGATACGCAGTATTTT. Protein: CASSFPGEDTQYF.